What follows describes a single T cell receptor (beta chain). Clones were sequenced by immunoSEQ multiplex PCR, and TCRdb holds only the in-frame ones, with some missing. Among about 50,000 clones listed, 92% were seen once. This specimen comes from a study of T cell changes during pregnancy in multiple sclerosis. Trimming cost V 1 base and J 9 bases; bases outside gene matches: 8. Germline CDR1 SGHRS, CDR2 YFSETQ. The CDR3 runs to 15 residues. Sequenced material: CD4+ T cells from peripheral blood mononuclear cells, taken after pregnancy. This chain links TRBV5-1 with TRBJ2-1; 9 bases align to TRBD2. The sequence came from a female donor with multiple sclerosis, enrolled in a pregnancy study. The CDR3 loop is CASSLLAGEISEQFF. The DNA for the CDR3 is TGCGCCAGCAGCTTGTTAGCGGGAGAAATTAGTGAGCAGTTCTTC.